This T cell receptor (beta chain) was sequenced during a study of T cell changes during pregnancy in multiple sclerosis. The assay was immunoSEQ multiplex PCR, and TCRdb's table has in-frame clones only and misses some. This table has some 42,000 clones, 85% to 95% appearing once. The starting material was CD4+ T cells from peripheral blood mononuclear cells, obtained in the third trimester of pregnancy. This receptor was obtained from a female donor with multiple sclerosis, enrolled in a pregnancy study.

CDR3 protein: CASSTRQGSRDTQYF. In DNA, the CDR3 is TGTGCCAGCAGCACCCGACAGGGGAGTAGAGATACGCAGTATTTT. The chain employs TRBV7-9 and TRBJ2-3, with 8 bases fitting TRBD1. V was pared by 5 bases and J by 5 bases, with 9 bases of the junction left unmatched. From germline, CDR1 is SEHNR and CDR2 FQNEAQ (reference sequence). The CDR3 loop spans 15 amino acids.